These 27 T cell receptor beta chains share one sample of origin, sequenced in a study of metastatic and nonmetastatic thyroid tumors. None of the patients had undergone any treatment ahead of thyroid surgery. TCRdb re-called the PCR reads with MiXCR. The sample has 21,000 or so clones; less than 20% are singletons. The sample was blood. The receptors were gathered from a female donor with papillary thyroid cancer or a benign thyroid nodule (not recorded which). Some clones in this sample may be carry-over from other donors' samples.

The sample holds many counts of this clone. CDR3 bases: TGTGCCAGCAGCCCGACACCTTGGAACACTGAAGCTTTCTTT. This translates into CASSPTPWNTEAFF. The genes are TRBV7-8 and TRBJ1-1; no clear D gene. CDR1 is SGHVS, CDR2 FQNEAQ, per germline. V lost 5 bases, J lost 1 base, and 11 bases lay in between. The CDR3 spans 14 residues.

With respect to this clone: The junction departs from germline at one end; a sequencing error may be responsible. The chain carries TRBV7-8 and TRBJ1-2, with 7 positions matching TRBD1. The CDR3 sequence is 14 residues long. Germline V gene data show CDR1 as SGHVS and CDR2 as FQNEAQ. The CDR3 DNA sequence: TGTGTCAGCAGCCCGAGAACAGGGGACTATGGCTACACCTTC. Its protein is CVSSPRTGDYGYTF.

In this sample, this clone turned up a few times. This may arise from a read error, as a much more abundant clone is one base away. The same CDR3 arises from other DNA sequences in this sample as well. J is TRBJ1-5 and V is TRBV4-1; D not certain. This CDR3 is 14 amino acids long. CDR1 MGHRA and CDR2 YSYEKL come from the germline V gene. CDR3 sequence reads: CASSQGDSNQPQHF. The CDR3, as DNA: TGCGCCAGCAGCCAAGGTGATAGCAATCAGCCACAGCATTTT.

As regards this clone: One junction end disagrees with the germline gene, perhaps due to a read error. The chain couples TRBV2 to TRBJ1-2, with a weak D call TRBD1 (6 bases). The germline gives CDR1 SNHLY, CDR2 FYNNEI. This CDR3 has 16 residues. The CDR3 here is CTSSEGSLTGAYVYTF. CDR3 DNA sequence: TGTACCAGCAGTGAAGGGTCTTTGACAGGAGCCTATGTCTACACCTTC.

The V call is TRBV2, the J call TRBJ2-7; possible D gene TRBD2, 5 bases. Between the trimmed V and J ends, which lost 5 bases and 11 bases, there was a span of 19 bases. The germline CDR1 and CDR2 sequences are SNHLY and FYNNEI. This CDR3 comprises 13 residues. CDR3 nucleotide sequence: TGTGCCAGCAGTTCCGACGGAGCCTACGGGAAGTACTTC. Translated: CASSSDGAYGKYF.

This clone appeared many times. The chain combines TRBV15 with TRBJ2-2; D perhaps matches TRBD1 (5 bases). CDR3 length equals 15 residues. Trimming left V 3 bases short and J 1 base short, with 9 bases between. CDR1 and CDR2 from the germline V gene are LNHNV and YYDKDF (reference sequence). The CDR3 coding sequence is TGTGCCACCAGCAGCTCTGGACAGAACACCGGGGAGCTGTTTTTT. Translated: CATSSSGQNTGELFF.

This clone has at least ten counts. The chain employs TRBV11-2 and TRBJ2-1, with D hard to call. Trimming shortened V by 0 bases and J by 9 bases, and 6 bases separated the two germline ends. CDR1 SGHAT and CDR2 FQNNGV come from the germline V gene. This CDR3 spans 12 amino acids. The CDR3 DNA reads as TGTGCCAGCAGCTTAGAGGTTGGTGAGCAGTTCTTC. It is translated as CASSLEVGEQFF.

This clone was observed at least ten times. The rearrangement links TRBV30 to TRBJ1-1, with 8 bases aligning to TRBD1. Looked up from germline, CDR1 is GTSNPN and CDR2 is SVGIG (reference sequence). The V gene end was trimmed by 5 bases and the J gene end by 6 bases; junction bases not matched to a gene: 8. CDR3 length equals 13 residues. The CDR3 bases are TGTGCCTGGGCTAGTGACAGGGGCGCTGAAGCTTTCTTT. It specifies CAWASDRGAEAFF.

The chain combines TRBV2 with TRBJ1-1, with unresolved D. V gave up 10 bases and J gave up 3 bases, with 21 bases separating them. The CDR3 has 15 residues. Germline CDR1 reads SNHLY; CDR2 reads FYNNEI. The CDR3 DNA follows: TGTGCCATGGGAACGCCACAGTGGAGGGACACTGAAGCTTTCTTT. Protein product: CAMGTPQWRDTEAFF.

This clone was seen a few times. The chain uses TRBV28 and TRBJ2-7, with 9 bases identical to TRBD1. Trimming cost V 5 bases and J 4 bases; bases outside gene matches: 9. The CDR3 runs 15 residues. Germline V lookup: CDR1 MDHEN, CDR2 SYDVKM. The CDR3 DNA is TGTGCCAGCAGTGTCGCCGGGACAGGGAGTTACGAGCAGTACTTC. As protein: CASSVAGTGSYEQYF.

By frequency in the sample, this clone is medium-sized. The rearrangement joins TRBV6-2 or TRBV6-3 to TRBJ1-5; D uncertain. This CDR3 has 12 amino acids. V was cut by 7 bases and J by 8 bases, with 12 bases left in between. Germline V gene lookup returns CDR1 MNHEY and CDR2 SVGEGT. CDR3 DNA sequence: TGTGCCAGCAATGAGGGTAGCAAGCCCCAGCATTTT. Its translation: CASNEGSKPQHF.

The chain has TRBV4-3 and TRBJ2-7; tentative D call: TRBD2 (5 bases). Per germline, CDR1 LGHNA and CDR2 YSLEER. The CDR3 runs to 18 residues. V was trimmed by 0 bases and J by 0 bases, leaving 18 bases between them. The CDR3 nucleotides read TGCGCCAGCAGCCAAGAGAAATCCCCGGGCGCGGGCTCCTACGAGCAGTACTTC. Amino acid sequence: CASSQEKSPGAGSYEQYF.

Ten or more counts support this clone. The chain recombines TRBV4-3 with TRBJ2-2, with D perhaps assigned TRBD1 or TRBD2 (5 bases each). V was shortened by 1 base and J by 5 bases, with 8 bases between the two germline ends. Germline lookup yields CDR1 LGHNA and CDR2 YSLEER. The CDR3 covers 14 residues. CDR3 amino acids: CASSQGEGTGELFF. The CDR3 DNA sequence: TGCGCCAGCAGCCAAGGAGAGGGGACCGGGGAGCTGTTTTTT.

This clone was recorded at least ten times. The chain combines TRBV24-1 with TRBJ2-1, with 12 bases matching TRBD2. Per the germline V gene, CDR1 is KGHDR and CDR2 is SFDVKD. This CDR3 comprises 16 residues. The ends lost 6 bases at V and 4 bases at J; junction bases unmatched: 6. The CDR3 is CATSSLTSGRYNEQFF. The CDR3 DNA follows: TGTGCCACCAGTTCCTTGACTAGCGGGAGATACAATGAGCAGTTCTTC.

The chain's CDR3 is CASSSSVLAGVSYEQYF. CDR3 nucleotide sequence: TGCGCCAGCAGCTCCTCGGTACTAGCGGGAGTTTCCTACGAGCAGTACTTC. The chain joins TRBV5-1 to TRBJ2-7; the match to TRBD2 covers 11 bases. This CDR3 is built from 17 residues. V dropped 3 bases and J dropped 1; count of bases not matched to a gene: 9. Germline loops: CDR1 SGHRS, CDR2 YFSETQ.

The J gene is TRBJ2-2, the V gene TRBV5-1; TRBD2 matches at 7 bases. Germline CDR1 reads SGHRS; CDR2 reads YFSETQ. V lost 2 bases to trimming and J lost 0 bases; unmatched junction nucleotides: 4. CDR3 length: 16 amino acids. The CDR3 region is CASSLPGGTNTGELFF. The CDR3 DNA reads TGCGCCAGCAGCTTACCGGGGGGAACGAACACCGGGGAGCTGTTTTTT.

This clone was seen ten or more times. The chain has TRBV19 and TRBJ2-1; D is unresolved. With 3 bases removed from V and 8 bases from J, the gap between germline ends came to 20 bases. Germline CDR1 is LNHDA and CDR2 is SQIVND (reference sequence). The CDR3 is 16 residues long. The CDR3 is CASSIGRSIYTDEQFF. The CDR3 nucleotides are TGTGCCAGTAGTATTGGAAGGTCAATCTACACAGATGAGCAGTTCTTC.

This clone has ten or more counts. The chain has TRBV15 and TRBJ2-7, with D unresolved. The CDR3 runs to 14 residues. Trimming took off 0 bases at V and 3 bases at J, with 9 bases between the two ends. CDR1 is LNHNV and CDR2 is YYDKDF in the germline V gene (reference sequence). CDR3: CATSRDNTGYEQYF. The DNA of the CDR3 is TGTGCCACCAGCAGAGATAATACGGGCTACGAGCAGTACTTC.

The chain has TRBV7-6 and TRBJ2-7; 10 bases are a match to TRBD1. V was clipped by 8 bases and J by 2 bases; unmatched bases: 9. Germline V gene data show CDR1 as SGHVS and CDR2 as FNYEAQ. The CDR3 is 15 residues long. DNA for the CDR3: TGTGCCAGCTTGGGACAGGGGATCGGCCCCTACGAGCAGTACTTC. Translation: CASLGQGIGPYEQYF.

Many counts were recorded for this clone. The CDR3 region is CASSLAWGGSYEQYF. DNA of the CDR3: TGTGCCAGCAGCTTAGCCTGGGGGGGGTCCTACGAGCAGTACTTC. The genes are TRBV7-8 and TRBJ2-7; 7 positions agree with TRBD2. J was trimmed by 1 base and V by 0 bases; bases with no gene match: 3. The germline V gene encodes CDR1 SGHVS and CDR2 FQNEAQ. CDR3 length equals 15 residues.

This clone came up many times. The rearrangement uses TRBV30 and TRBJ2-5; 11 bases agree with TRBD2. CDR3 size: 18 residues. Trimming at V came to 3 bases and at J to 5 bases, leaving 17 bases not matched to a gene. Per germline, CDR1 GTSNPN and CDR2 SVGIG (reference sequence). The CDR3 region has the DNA TGTGCCTGGAGCCCCAATGTGGTAGCGGGGGGGCGTGGTGAGACCCAGTACTTC. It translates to CAWSPNVVAGGRGETQYF.

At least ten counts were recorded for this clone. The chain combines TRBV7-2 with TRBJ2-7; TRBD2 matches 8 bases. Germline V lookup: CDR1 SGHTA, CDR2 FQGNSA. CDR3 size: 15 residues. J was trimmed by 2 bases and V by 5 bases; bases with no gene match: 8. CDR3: CASSPPGLVTYEQYF. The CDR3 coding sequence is TGTGCCAGCAGCCCACCGGGACTAGTAACCTACGAGCAGTACTTC.

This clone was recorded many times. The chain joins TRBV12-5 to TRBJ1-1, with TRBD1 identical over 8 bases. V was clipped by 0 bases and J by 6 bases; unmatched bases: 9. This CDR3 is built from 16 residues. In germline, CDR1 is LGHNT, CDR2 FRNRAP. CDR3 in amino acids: CASGLVGQGLMAEAFF. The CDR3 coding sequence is TGTGCTAGTGGTTTGGTCGGACAGGGTTTAATGGCTGAAGCTTTCTTT.

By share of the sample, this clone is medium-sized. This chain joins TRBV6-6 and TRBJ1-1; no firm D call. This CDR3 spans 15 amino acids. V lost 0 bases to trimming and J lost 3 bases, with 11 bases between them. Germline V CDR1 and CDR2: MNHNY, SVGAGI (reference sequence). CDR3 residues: CASSYSPAWDTEAFF. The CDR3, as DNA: TGTGCCAGCAGTTACTCTCCGGCATGGGACACTGAAGCTTTCTTT.

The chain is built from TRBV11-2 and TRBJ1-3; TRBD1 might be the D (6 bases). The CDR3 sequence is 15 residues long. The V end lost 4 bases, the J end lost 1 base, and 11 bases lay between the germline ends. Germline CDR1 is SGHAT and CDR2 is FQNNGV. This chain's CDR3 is CASSSRDISGNTIYF. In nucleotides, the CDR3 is TGTGCCAGCAGCTCCCGGGACATTTCTGGAAACACCATATATTTT.

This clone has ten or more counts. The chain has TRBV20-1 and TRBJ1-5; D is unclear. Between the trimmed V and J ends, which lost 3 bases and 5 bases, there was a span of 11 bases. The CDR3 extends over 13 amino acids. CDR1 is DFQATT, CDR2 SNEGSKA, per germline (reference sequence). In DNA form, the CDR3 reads TGCAGTGCTAGTTATGACCGGGATCAGCCCCAGCATTTT. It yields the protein CSASYDRDQPQHF.

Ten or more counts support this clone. The CDR3, as DNA: TGTGCCAGCAGCTTAGACAGGGGTCCCGCTATGAACACTGAAGCTTTCTTT. Translating it yields CASSLDRGPAMNTEAFF. V is TRBV5-4 and J is TRBJ1-1; 8 nucleotides match TRBD1. Germline values: CDR1 SGHNT, CDR2 YYREEE (reference sequence). The CDR3 spans 17 residues. The ends lost 2 bases at V and 0 bases at J; junction bases unmatched: 9.